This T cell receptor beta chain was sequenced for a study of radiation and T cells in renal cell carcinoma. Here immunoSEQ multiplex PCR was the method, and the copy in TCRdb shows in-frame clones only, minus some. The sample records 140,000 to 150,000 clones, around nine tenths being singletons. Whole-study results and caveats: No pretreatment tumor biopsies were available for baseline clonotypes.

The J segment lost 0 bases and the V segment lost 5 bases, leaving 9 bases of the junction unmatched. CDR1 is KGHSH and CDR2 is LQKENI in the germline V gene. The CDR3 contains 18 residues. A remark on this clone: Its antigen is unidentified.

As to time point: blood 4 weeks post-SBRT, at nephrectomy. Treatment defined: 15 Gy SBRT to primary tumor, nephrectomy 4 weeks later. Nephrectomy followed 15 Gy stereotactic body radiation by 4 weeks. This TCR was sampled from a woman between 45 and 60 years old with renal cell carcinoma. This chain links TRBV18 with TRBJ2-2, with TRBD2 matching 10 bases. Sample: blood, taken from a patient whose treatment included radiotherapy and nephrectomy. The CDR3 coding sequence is TGTGCCAGCTCAAAAGCCTCAGCGGGGGGGACGAACACCGGGGAGCTGTTTTTT. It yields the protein CASSKASAGGTNTGELFF.